This TCR beta chain was recovered during a study of blood T cell repertoires in COVID-19. In regard to this clone: In the same sample, other DNA sequences code for this CDR3.

Profiled with immunoSEQ multiplex PCR; TCRdb holds only in-frame clones, not every one. The sample holds about 110,000 clones, around 81% seen once. Material for sequencing was peripheral blood. The clonotype comes from a human donor in a cohort sampled during active or convalescent COVID-19.

The CDR3 DNA reads TGTGCCAGCAGTTTCAGGAACACTGAAGCTTTCTTT. Translating it yields CASSFRNTEAFF. V and J are TRBV6-5 and TRBJ1-1, with no clear D. V lost 4 bases to trimming and J lost 1 base, with 4 bases between them. The CDR3 is 12 residues long. Germline values: CDR1 MNHEY, CDR2 SVGAGI.